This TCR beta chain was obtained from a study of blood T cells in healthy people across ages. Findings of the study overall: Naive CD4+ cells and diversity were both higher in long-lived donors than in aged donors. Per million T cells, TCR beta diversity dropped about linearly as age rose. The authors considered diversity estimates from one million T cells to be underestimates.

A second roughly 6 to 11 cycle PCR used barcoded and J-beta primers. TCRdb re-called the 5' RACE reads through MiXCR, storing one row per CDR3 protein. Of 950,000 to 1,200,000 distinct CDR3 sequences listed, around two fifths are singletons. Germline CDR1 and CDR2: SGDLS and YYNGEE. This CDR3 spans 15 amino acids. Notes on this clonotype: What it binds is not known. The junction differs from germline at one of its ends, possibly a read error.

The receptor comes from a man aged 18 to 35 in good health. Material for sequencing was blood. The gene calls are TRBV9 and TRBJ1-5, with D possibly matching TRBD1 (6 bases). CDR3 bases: TGTGCCAGCGGCGTAGAATCGGGGGCCGGACAGCCCCAGCATTTT. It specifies CASGVESGAGQPQHF.